The clone carrying this T cell receptor (beta chain) is labeled as medium-sized. Its target is unknown. This sample is drawn from a study of long-term antiretroviral therapy in people with HIV. Study conclusions and caveats: There were no data on ART adherence, viral resistance or therapy changes, a gap that limits inferences about post-ART repertoire changes.

The CDR3 is 14 amino acids. Trimming removed 4 bases from V and 1 base from J, with 10 bases in between. Germline V gene data show CDR1 as LGHNA and CDR2 as YSLEER. At survey level, the immunoSEQ assay was run in its v3.0 version. Generated by immunoSEQ multiplex PCR, the TCRdb table keeps only in-frame clones and is missing some. The sample comprises some 30,000 clones, roughly 84% of which are singletons, and over 0.8% rests with the top ten. The source is a man aged 45-65 years with HIV. V usage is TRBV4-3 and J usage is TRBJ1-1; D not certain. Source: unsorted PBMCs, taken 2 years after starting antiretroviral therapy. DNA for the CDR3: TGCGCCAGCAGCCCCACCAACGGGAACACTGAAGCTTTCTTT. This encodes CASSPTNGNTEAFF.